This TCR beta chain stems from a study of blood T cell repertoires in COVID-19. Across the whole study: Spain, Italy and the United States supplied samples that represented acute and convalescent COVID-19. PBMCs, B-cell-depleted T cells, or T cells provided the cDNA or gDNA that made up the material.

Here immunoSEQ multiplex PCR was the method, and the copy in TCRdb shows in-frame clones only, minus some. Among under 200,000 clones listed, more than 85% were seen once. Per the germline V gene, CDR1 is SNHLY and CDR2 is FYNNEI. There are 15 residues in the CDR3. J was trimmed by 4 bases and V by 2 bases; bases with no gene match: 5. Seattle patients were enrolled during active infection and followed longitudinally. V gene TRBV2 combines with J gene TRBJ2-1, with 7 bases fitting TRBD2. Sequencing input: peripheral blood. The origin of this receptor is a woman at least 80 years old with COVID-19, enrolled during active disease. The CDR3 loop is CASSERASGYNEQFF. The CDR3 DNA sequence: TGTGCCAGCAGTGAAAGAGCTAGCGGATACAATGAGCAGTTCTTC.